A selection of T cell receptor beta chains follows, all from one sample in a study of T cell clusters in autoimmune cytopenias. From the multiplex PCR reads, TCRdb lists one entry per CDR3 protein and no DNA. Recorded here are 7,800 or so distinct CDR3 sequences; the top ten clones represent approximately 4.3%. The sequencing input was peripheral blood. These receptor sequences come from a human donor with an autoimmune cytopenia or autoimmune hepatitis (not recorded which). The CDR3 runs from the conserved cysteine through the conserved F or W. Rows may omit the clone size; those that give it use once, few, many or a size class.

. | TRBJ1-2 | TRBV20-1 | CSARDHRSYGYTF
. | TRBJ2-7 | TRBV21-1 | CASSRGTPSKEQYF
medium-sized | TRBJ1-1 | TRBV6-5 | CASAPWGMAEAFF
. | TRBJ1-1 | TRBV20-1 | CSASREMLQAFF
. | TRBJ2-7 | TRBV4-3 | CASSPSGATSSYEQYF
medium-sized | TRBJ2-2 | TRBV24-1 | CATSGPGHPIGGELFF
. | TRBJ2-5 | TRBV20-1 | CSARVPGGKGETQYF
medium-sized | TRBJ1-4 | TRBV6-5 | CASRRTGHEKLFF
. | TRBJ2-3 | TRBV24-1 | CATSDRRRSGPGGTDTQYF
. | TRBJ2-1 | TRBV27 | CASSPTGLAFHNEQFF
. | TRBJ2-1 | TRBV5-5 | CASSLGGNEQFF
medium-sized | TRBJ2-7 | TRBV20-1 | CSASTRVGGGSSYEQYF
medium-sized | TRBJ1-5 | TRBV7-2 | CASSSQGDQPQHF
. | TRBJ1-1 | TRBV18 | CASSIGKNTEAFF
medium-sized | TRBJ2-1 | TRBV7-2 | CASSSSGAQGQFF
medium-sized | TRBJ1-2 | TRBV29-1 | CSATGGDGPNYGYTF
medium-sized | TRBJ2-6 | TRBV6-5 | CASSNSGANVLTF
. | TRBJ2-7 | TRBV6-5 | CASSYTGTGKYEQYF
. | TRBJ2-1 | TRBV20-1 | CSARDPRDRTYNEQFF
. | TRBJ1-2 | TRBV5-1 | CASSLGQANIGGYTF
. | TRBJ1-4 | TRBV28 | CASSRGTGYEKLFF
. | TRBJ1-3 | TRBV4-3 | CASSQDWSGVHSGNTIYF
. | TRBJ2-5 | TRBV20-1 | CSARVLGTRFYTQYF
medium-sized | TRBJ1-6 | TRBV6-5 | CASRPGLTSPLHF
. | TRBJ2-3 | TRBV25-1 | CASMGRASGRYGTDTQYF
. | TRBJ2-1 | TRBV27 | CASNEYGGDEQFF
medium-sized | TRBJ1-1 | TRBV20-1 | CSARSGGGGTEAFF
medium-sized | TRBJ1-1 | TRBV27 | CASSLYGTGDEAFF
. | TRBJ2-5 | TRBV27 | CASSSFIRTGTETQYF
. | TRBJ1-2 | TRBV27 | CASSLGPGQGSYGYTF
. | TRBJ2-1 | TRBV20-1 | CSARGQGGLGYNEQFF
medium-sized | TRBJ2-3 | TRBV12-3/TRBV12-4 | CASPSRTPYTDTQYF
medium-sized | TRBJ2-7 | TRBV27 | CASSLSKGYEQYF
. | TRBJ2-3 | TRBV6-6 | CASSYPPRLAGGPDTQYF
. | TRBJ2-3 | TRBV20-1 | CSARDGQGRVLDTQYF
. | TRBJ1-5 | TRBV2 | CASSYVYSNQPQHF
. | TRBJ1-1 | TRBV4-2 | CASSQGGGVTEAFF
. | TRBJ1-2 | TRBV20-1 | CSALVGGTYGYTF
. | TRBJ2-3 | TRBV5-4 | CASTGRDYTDTQYF
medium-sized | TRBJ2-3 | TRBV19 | CASSWDSTDTQYF
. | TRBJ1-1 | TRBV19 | CASSRQGRRAFF
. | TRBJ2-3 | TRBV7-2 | CAGGGGAGDTQYF
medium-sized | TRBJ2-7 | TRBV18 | CASSPRRGTYEQYF
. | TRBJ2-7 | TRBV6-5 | CASSYSRQLQLPYEQYF
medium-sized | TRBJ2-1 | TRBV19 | CASRVGRADNEQFF
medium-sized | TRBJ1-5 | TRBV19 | CASRGGAAQPQHF
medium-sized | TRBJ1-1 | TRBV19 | CASSIGTGGTEAFF
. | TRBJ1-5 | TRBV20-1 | CSANTGGNQPQHF
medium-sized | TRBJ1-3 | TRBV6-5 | CATKDRSGNTIYF
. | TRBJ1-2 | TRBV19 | CASSMTSDSFDGYTF
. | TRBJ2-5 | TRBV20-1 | CSARGKRGQETQYF
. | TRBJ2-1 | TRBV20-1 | CSALGGSSLNEQFF
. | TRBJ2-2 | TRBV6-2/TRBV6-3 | CASSYSMGNPSGGLNTGELFF
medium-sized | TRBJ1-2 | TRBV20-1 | CSARDPAGHSNYGYTF